The rows below give T cell receptor beta chains drawn from one sample of a study of blood T cell repertoires in COVID-19. The method was immunoSEQ multiplex PCR; TCRdb's version includes in-frame clones alone and lacks a portion of them. The data contain roughly 97,000 clones, 75% to 95% of them singletons. Sequencing input: peripheral blood. The receptors were sampled from a man aged 60-69 years with acute or convalescent COVID-19. Both conserved end residues are part of each CDR3. D genes are given only for firm matches. Clone size appears in some rows only: once, few, many, or a class for an expanded clone.

D gene	clone size	J gene	V gene	CDR3 DNA	CDR3 protein
TRBD1	few	TRBJ2-7	TRBV4-2	TGTGCCAGCAGCCGCGACAGGGTCGAGCAGTACTTC	CASSRDRVEQYF
-	-	TRBJ1-1	TRBV6-4	TGTGCCAGCAGTGCAGGGGCGTACACTGAAGCTTTCTTT	CASSAGAYTEAFF
TRBD1	-	TRBJ2-7	TRBV27	TGTGCCAGCAGTGTAAACCGGGACAGGGGCAGCGAGCAGTACTTC	CASSVNRDRGSEQYF
TRBD1	-	TRBJ1-2	TRBV3-1/TRBV3-2	TGTGCCAGCAGCCAGGTACAGGGGCGAGGATTCTATGGCTACACCTTC	CASSQVQGRGFYGYTF
-	-	TRBJ1-1	TRBV11-2	TGTGCCAGCAGCTTGGGGGGGCCTCTTGGGACTGAAGCTTTCTTT	CASSLGGPLGTEAFF
TRBD1	few	TRBJ1-1	TRBV2	TGTGCCAGCAGTGCGGGACAGGGGAGTCGGTCTGAAGCTTTCTTT	CASSAGQGSRSEAFF
TRBD1	once	TRBJ1-1	TRBV25-1	TGTGCCAGCAGTGAATATTCCACAGGGGGTAGGACTGAAGCTTTCTTT	CASSEYSTGGRTEAFF
-	-	TRBJ1-3	TRBV7-6	TGTGCCAGCAGCTTCAGCGGCTCTGGAAACACCATATATTTT	CASSFSGSGNTIYF
-	-	TRBJ1-6	TRBV6-5	TGTGCCAGCACTCTAAGACAGAGTTCACCCCTCCACTTT	CASTLRQSSPLHF
-	-	TRBJ2-3	TRBV7-8	TGTGCCAGCAGCTTACGTTGGGGCTCTGTCACAGATACGCAGTATTTT	CASSLRWGSVTDTQYF
TRBD2	once	TRBJ2-2	TRBV5-6	TGTGCCCGCAGCTTGGACGCGGGGGGGGTCACCGGGGAGCTGTTTTTT	CARSLDAGGVTGELFF
-	few	TRBJ2-5	TRBV9	TGTGCCAGCAGCGTAGACTTAGAAGAGACCCAGTACTTC	CASSVDLEETQYF
-	-	TRBJ1-1	TRBV3-1/TRBV3-2	TGTGCCAGCAGACGAAGGGGAGGGGCGAACACTGAAGCTTTCTTT	CASRRRGGANTEAFF
-	-	TRBJ1-1	TRBV19	TGTGCCAGTAGTATACGGGGGGCGAACACTGAAGCTTTCTTT	CASSIRGANTEAFF
-	once	TRBJ2-6	TRBV15	TGTGCCACCAGCGGGACAGGGGCCAACGTCCTGACTTTC	CATSGTGANVLTF
-	-	TRBJ2-2	TRBV5-1	TGCGCCAGCAGCTTAACGGCAGGGAACGTAGCCGGGGAGCTGTTTTTT	CASSLTAGNVAGELFF
-	-	TRBJ1-3	TRBV4-2	TGTGCCAGCAGCCAAGATAGGAACGTGGGCAACTCTGGAAACACCATATATTTT	CASSQDRNVGNSGNTIYF
-	once	TRBJ2-1	TRBV9	TGTGCCTCTGAAGTTAGCGCCAACAATGAGCAGTTCTTC	CASEVSANNEQFF
TRBD1	-	TRBJ1-2	TRBV29-1	TGCAGCGTCGCGGACAGGGGGATCTATGGCTACACCTTC	CSVADRGIYGYTF
-	-	TRBJ1-2	TRBV7-9	TGTGCCAGCAGCTCGCACGGGGGGCGAGCGGGCTATGGCTACACCTTC	CASSSHGGRAGYGYTF
-	once	TRBJ1-2	TRBV2	TGTGCCAGCAGCGGGGGAGCTGGCTATGGCTACACCTTC	CASSGGAGYGYTF
-	-	TRBJ2-3	TRBV5-1	TGCGCCAGCAGCTTGGCCGTCTACCAGGCCACAGATACGCAGTATTTT	CASSLAVYQATDTQYF
TRBD1	-	TRBJ1-2	TRBV3-1/TRBV3-2	TGTGCCAGCAGCCAACGGACAGGGGGTTATGGCTACACCTTC	CASSQRTGGYGYTF
-	-	TRBJ1-6	TRBV7-2	TGTGCCAGCAGCTTAGTTTCTCAGGGTAATTCACCCCTCCACTTT	CASSLVSQGNSPLHF
-	-	TRBJ2-1	TRBV11-1	TGTGCCAGCAGCCGATCATCGAGCTCCTACAATGAGCAGTTCTTC	CASSRSSSSYNEQFF
TRBD1	once	TRBJ1-4	TRBV5-5	TGTGCCAGCAGCCGGGACAGGCTTGAAAAACTGTTTTTT	CASSRDRLEKLFF
-	-	TRBJ2-1	TRBV5-1	TGCGCCAGCAGCTCTCAGTCCTCCTACAATGAGCAGTTCTTC	CASSSQSSYNEQFF
TRBD1	-	TRBJ1-5	TRBV30	TGTGCCTGGAGTGTAGTCGGACAGGGGTTTGGTCAGCCCCAGCATTTT	CAWSVVGQGFGQPQHF
-	-	TRBJ2-7	TRBV18	TGTGCCAGCTCACCGCCAGGGACCCCTCGGGGGTCCGAGCAGTACTTC	CASSPPGTPRGSEQYF
TRBD1	-	TRBJ2-1	TRBV6-5	TGTGCCAGCAGGTCGGGACAGAGGTACAATGAGCAGTTCTTC	CASRSGQRYNEQFF
TRBD1	-	TRBJ1-1	TRBV3-1/TRBV3-2	TGTGCCAGCAGCCGACAGGGGGATCACACTGAAGCTTTCTTT	CASSRQGDHTEAFF
-	-	TRBJ2-3	TRBV9	TGTGCCAGCAGCGTAGCAGGGCCCTCGGCGGGCACAGATACGCAGTATTTT	CASSVAGPSAGTDTQYF
-	-	TRBJ1-6	TRBV5-1	TGCGCCAGCAGCTTGCAGTCCGGACAGACTGGTTCACCCCTCCACTTT	CASSLQSGQTGSPLHF
TRBD1	-	TRBJ2-3	TRBV11-2	TGTGCCAGCAGACAAATGGGGGCAGGGGGCATAGATACGCAGTATTTT	CASRQMGAGGIDTQYF
TRBD1	once	TRBJ1-5	TRBV5-4	TGTGCCAGCAGCTCTCCGGGACAGGGGAGCAATCAGCCCCAGCATTTT	CASSSPGQGSNQPQHF
-	-	TRBJ1-6	TRBV2	TGTGCCAGCAGTCCAGGGGTATCTTTCGCACCCCTCCACTTT	CASSPGVSFAPLHF
TRBD1	-	TRBJ1-2	TRBV6-1	TGTGCCAGCAGTGAAGACAGGGGGTATGGCTACACCTTC	CASSEDRGYGYTF
-	-	TRBJ1-2	TRBV28	TGTGCCAGCAGTTTAGGCAATGGCTACACCTTC	CASSLGNGYTF
TRBD2	-	TRBJ2-1	TRBV5-1	TGCGCCAGCAGCTTACTAGCGGGGGGGCGGGATGAGCAGTTCTTC	CASSLLAGGRDEQFF
-	-	TRBJ2-1	TRBV6-5	TGTGCCAGCAGTTACCGCCGAGGTAACTACAATGAGCAGTTCTTC	CASSYRRGNYNEQFF
TRBD2	-	TRBJ2-7	TRBV12-3/TRBV12-4	TGTGCCAGCAGTCTGGGACGCGGGGGTGAGCAGTACTTC	CASSLGRGGEQYF
-	-	TRBJ1-2	TRBV6-5	TGTGCCAGCAGTCCCGGGGGGATTTCTAACTATGGCTACACCTTC	CASSPGGISNYGYTF
TRBD2	-	TRBJ2-7	TRBV3-1/TRBV3-2	TGTGCCAGCAGCCAACATAGCGGGGGCGAGCAGTACTTC	CASSQHSGGEQYF
-	-	TRBJ1-4	TRBV19	TGTGCCAGTAGTCCTCCGGAGGTAGAAGAAAAACTGTTTTTT	CASSPPEVEEKLFF
TRBD2	-	TRBJ2-3	TRBV27	TGTGCCAGCAGTCCGCGGGGGGATACGCAGTATTTT	CASSPRGDTQYF
TRBD1	-	TRBJ1-2	TRBV19	TGTGCCAGTAGTATCACAGGGGGATATGGCTACACCTTC	CASSITGGYGYTF
-	-	TRBJ1-1	TRBV4-1	TGCGCCAGCAGCCAAGAACCCAGTAACACTGAAGCTTTCTTT	CASSQEPSNTEAFF
-	-	TRBJ2-5	TRBV3-1/TRBV3-2	TGTGCCAGCAGCCTACACAGGGATGGGGAGACCCAGTACTTC	CASSLHRDGETQYF
TRBD2	-	TRBJ2-7	TRBV19	TGTGCCAGTAGTAGATTCTTAGCTAGCGGCAGCTCCTACGAGCAGTACTTC	CASSRFLASGSSYEQYF
-	-	TRBJ1-3	TRBV11-2	TGTGCCAGCAGCGGGGGACTGATCTCTGGAAACACCATATATTTT	CASSGGLISGNTIYF
TRBD1	-	TRBJ1-1	TRBV19	TGTGCCAGTAGTCTTGAAACAGGGGACACTGAAGCTTTCTTT	CASSLETGDTEAFF
-	-	TRBJ1-2	TRBV6-1	TGTGCCAGCAGTGAAGGGTCCCCAGGGGCATGGGGCTACACCTTC	CASSEGSPGAWGYTF
-	once	TRBJ1-6	TRBV30	TGTGCCTGGAGTGTATTCGGGAGGGGTTCACCCCTCCACTTT	CAWSVFGRGSPLHF
-	-	TRBJ2-3	TRBV5-5	TGTGCCAGCAGCTTGGGTCTCACAGGACTAAAAGGGGATACGCAGTATTTT	CASSLGLTGLKGDTQYF
TRBD1	once	TRBJ2-2	TRBV18	TGTGCCAGCTCACCACAACAGGGGACAGCAGGTGCCGGGGAGCTGTTTTTT	CASSPQQGTAGAGELFF
TRBD1	-	TRBJ1-4	TRBV19	TGTGCCAGTAGTACCCGGACAGGGAGTAATGAAAAACTGTTTTTT	CASSTRTGSNEKLFF
-	-	TRBJ2-1	TRBV3-1/TRBV3-2	TGTGCCAGCAGCCTCCCTCAGGGTCAACCAGGGTATGAGCAGTTCTTC	CASSLPQGQPGYEQFF
TRBD2	-	TRBJ2-1	TRBV19	TGTGCCAGTAGAAAGGGACTAGCGGGGGGGCCTGTCTCCTACAATGAGCAGTTCTTC	CASRKGLAGGPVSYNEQFF
-	-	TRBJ1-6	TRBV3-1/TRBV3-2	TGTGCCAGCAGCCAAGGCGGGGATTACGGTTCACCCCTCCACTTT	CASSQGGDYGSPLHF